This TCR beta chain was recovered during a study of cytomegalovirus exposure and HLA in healthy donors. V trimming: 4 bases; J trimming: 6 bases; junction bases outside the gene matches: 20. Per the germline V gene, CDR1 is SQVTM and CDR2 is ANQGSEA. CDR3 length: 17 amino acids. PCR employed 60 Vbeta and 13 Jbeta primers. The protocol was immunoSEQ multiplex PCR, while the TCRdb copy is restricted to in-frame clones and leaves out a portion. The sample includes about 180,000 clones, under 90% of them seen just once. This clone occurred once. Its antigen is as yet unknown. Study observations and caveats: Versus the approximately 700-donor mean, an Asian-associated ancestry cluster reportedly showed fewer N-insertions in a later analysis. Accurate prediction of most subjects' HLA-A and HLA-B alleles from TCR beta sequences was reported. At a 0.05 false discovery rate, a later analysis found 16,951 TCR beta sequences to be associated with HLA alleles.

Unrecorded immune exposures were likely, despite nominal health at sampling. The chain carries TRBV29-1 and TRBJ1-2; 7 bases are a match to TRBD1. The sequenced material came from PBMCs. The clonotype was recovered from a man aged 25-45 years in good health and CMV-seropositive. The chain's CDR3 is CSVVYRGRLSNYDGYTF. CDR3 coding DNA: TGCAGCGTTGTTTACAGGGGAAGGCTGTCGAACTATGATGGCTACACCTTC.